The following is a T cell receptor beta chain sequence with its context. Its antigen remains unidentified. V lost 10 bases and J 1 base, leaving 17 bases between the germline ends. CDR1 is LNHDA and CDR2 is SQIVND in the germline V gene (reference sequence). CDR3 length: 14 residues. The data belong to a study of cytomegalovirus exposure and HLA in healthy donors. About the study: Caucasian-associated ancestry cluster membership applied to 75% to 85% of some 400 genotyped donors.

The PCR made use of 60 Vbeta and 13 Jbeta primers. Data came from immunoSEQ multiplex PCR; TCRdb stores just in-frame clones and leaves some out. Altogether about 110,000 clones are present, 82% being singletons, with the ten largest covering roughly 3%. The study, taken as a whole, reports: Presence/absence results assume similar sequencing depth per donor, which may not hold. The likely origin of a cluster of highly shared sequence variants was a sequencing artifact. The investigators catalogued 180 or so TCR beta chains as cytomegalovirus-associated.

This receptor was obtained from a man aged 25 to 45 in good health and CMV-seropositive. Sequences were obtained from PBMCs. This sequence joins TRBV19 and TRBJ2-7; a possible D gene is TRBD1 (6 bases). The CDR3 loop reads CATEPTGRSYEQYF. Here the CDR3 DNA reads TGTGCCACCGAGCCCACAGGGCGTTCCTACGAGCAGTACTTC.